This TCR beta chain was profiled in a study of T cell responses to AZD1222 COVID-19 vaccine. V shed 0 bases and J shed 5 bases, with 11 bases lying between them. The germline V gene has CDR1 SGHRS and CDR2 YFSETQ. The CDR3 covers 14 residues. Method: immunoSEQ multiplex PCR; TCRdb's copy keeps in-frame clones and lacks some. The table shows over 150,000 clones, with around 87% occurring only once. V usage is TRBV5-1 and J usage is TRBJ2-5, with D perhaps given as TRBD1 or TRBD2 (5 bases each). The sequence was obtained from an adult in good health. Sequences were derived from peripheral blood, sampled on day 0 of AZD1222 vaccination. The DNA for the CDR3 is TGCGCCAGCAGCTTGGGGGGGAAAGAGGAGACCCAGTACTTC. Its protein is CASSLGGKEETQYF.